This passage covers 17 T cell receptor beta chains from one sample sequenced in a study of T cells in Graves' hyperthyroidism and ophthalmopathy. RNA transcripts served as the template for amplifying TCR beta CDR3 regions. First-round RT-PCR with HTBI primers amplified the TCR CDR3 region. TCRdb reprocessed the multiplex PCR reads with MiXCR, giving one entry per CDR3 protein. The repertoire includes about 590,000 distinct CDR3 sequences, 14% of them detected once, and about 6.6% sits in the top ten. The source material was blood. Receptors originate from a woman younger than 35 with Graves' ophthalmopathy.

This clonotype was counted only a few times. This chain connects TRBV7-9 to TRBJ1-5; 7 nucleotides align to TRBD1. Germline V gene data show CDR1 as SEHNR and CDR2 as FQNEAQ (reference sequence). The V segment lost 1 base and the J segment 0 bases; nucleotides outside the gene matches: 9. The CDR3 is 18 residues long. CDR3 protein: CASSLVRPGGNSNQPQHF. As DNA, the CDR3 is TGTGCCAGCAGCTTAGTCCGCCCAGGGGGGAATAGCAATCAGCCCCAGCATTTT. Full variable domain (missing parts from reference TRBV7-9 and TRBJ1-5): DTGVSQNPRHKITKRGQNVTFRCDPISEHNRLYWYRQTLGQGPEFLTYFQNEAQLEKSRLLSDRFSAERPKGSFSTLEIQRTEQGDSAMYLCASSLVRPGGNSNQPQHFGDGTRLSIL.

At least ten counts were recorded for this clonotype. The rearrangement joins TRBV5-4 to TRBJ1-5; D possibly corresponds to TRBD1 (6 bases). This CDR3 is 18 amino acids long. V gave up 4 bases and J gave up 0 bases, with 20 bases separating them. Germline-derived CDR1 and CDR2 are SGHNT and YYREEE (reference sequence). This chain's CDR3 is CASSPNPGGQSSNQPQHF. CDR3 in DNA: TGTGCCAGCAGCCCGAACCCAGGCGGACAGAGTAGCAATCAGCCCCAGCATTTT.

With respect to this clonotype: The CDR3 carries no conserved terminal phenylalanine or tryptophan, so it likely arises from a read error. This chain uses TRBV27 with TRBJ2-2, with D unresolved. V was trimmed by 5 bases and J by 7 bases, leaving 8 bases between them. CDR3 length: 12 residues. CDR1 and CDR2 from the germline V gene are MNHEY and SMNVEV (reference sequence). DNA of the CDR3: TGTGCCAGCAGTCTCAGTAGCGGGGAGCTGTTTCTT. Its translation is CASSLSSGELFL.

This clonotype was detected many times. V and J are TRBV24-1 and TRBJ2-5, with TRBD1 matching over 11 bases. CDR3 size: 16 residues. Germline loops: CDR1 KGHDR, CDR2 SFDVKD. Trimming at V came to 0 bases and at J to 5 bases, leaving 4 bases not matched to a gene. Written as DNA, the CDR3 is TGTGCCACCAGTGATTTGCGGGACAGGGGGTCGGAGACCCAGTACTTC. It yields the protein CATSDLRDRGSETQYF.

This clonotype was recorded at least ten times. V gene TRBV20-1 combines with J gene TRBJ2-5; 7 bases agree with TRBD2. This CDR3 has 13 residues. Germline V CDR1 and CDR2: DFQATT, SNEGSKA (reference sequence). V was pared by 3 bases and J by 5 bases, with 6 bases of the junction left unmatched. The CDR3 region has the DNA TGCAGTGCTAGTTCTGGGAGGGCCGAGACCCAGTACTTC. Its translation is CSASSGRAETQYF.

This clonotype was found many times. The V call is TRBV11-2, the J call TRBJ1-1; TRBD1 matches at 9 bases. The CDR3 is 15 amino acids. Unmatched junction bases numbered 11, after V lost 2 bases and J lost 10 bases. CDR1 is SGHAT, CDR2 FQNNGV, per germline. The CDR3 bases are TGTGCCAGCAGCTTACACCCGGACAGGGGCTGGGGAGCTTTCTTT. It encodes CASSLHPDRGWGAFF.

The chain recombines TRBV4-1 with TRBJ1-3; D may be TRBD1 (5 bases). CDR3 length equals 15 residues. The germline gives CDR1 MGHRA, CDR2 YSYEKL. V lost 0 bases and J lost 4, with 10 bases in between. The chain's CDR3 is CASSQDQGTGNTIYF. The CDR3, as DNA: TGCGCCAGCAGCCAAGATCAGGGAACAGGAAACACCATATATTTT.

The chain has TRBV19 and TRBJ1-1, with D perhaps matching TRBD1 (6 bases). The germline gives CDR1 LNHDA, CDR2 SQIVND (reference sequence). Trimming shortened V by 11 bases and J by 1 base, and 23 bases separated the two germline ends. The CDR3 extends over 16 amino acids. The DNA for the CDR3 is TGTGCCGGTACCACTGGGGGGGGCTGGGAGAACACTGAAGCTTTCTTT. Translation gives CAGTTGGGWENTEAFF.

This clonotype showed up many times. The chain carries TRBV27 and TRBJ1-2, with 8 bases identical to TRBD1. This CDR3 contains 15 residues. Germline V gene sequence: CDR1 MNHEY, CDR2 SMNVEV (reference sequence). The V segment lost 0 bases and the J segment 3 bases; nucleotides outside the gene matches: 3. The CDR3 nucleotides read TGTGCCAGCAGTTTATCCAGGACAGGGTACTATGGCTACACCTTC. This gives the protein CASSLSRTGYYGYTF.

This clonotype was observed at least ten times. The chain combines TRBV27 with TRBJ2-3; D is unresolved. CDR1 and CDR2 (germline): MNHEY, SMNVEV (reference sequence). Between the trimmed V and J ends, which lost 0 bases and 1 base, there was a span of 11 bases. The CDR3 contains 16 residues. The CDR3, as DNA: TGTGCCAGCAGTTTATCTTTTGGGCCCCGCACAGATACGCAGTATTTT. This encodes CASSLSFGPRTDTQYF.

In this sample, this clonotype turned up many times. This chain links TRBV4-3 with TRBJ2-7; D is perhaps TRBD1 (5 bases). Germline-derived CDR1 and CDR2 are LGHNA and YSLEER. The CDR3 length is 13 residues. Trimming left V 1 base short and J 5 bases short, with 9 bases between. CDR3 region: CASSQVWGDEQYF. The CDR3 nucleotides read TGCGCCAGCAGCCAAGTGTGGGGCGACGAGCAGTACTTC.

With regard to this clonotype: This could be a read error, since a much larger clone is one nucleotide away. In DNA, the CDR3 is TGCAATGCTAGAGATGGTGGCGGTATTAGCTCCTACAATGAGCAGTTCTTC. This sequence encodes CNARDGGGISSYNEQFF. The rearrangement links TRBV20-1 to TRBJ2-1; D remains ambiguous. The CDR3 is 17 residues long. Germline CDR1 is DFQATT and CDR2 is SNEGSKA (reference sequence).

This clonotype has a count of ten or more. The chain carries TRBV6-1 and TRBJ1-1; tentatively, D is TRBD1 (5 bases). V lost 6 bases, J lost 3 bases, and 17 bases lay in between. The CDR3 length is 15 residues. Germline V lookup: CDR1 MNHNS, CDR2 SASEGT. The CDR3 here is CASSRTWWGDTEAFF. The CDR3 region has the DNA TGTGCCAGCAGCCGCACCTGGTGGGGGGACACTGAAGCTTTCTTT.

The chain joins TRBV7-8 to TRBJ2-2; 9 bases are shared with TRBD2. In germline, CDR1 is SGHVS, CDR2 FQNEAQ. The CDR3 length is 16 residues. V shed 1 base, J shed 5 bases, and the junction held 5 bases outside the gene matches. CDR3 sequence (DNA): TGTGCCAGCAGCTTAGGGCCTAGCGGGGCGACCGGGGAGCTGTTTTTT. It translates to CASSLGPSGATGELFF. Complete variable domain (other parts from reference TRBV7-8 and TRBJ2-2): GAGVSQSPRYKVAKRGQDVALRCDPISGHVSLFWYQQALGQGPEFLTYFQNEAQLDKSGLPSDRFFAERPEGSVSTLKIQRTQQEDSAVYLCASSLGPSGATGELFFGEGSRLTVL.

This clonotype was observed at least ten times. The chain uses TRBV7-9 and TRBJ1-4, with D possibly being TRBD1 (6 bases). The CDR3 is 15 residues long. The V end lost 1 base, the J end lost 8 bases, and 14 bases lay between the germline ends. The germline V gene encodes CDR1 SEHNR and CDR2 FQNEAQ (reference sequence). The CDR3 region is CASSLVTGGYEKLFF. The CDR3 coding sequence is TGTGCCAGCAGCTTAGTGACAGGCGGGTACGAAAAACTGTTTTTT.

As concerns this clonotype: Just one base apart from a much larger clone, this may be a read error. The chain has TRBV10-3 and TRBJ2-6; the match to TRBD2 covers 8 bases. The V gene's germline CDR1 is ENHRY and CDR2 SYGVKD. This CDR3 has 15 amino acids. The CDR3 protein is CATSGSSAGANVPTF. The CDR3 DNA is TGTGCCACCAGCGGGAGTAGCGCTGGGGCCAACGTCCCGACTTTC.

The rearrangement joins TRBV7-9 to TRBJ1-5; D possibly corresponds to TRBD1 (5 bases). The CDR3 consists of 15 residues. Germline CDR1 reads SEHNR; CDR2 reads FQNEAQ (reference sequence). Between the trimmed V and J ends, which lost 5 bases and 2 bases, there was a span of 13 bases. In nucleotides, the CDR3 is TGTGCCAGCAGCAGGACGGGGACTGGCAATCAGCCCCAGCATTTT. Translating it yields CASSRTGTGNQPQHF.